What follows describes a single T cell receptor (beta chain). The data originate from a study of cytomegalovirus exposure and HLA in healthy donors. This cohort consisted of healthy bone marrow donors. The CDR3 sequence is 15 residues long. Germline V gene data show CDR1 as LNHDA and CDR2 as SQIVND (reference sequence). V was pared by 5 bases and J by 3 bases, with 14 bases between. The study ran its PCR with 60 Vbeta and 13 Jbeta primers. Libraries were prepared by immunoSEQ multiplex PCR; TCRdb keeps only in-frame clonotypes and omits some of them. The data contain 150,000 to 200,000 clones, 85% of them singletons.

The source of this sequence is a boy aged 2 to 9 in good health and CMV-seronegative. The sequenced sample was PBMCs. The chain links TRBV19 to TRBJ2-1; TRBD2 is a possible D gene (6 bases). CDR3 bases: TGTGCCAGTAGTGCCACACTGACTAGCTACAATGAGCAGTTCTTC. It is translated as CASSATLTSYNEQFF.